Presented here are 28 T cell receptor beta chains from one specimen sequenced in a study of early T cells in non-severe SARS-CoV-2 infection. TCRdb re-called the 5' RACE reads through MiXCR, storing one row per CDR3 protein. The profile covers roughly 48,000 distinct CDR3 sequences, with around 6% appearing a single time and 4.5% taken by the ten largest. Sequenced material: whole blood. The receptors were gathered from an adult who was a healthcare worker with PCR-confirmed SARS-CoV-2 infection or an uninfected control (not recorded which).

This clonotype has more than one count but fewer than ten. This chain connects TRBV7-2 to TRBJ2-7; no clear D gene. The CDR3 runs to 12 residues. From germline, CDR1 is SGHTA and CDR2 FQGNSA. Trimming cost V 3 bases and J 7 bases, with 10 bases left between them. The CDR3 DNA reads as TGTGCCAGCAGCTTCTCCCGTTGGGAGCAGTACTTC. It yields the protein CASSFSRWEQYF.

This clonotype occurred a few times. J is TRBJ2-3 and V is TRBV7-6; TRBD1 aligns across 9 bases. The CDR3 spans 17 residues. Germline CDR1 SGHVS, CDR2 FNYEAQ. The ends lost 1 base at V and 1 base at J; junction bases unmatched: 6. The CDR3 is CASSLGLGDRGTDTQYF. For the CDR3, the DNA is TGTGCCAGCAGCTTAGGTCTGGGGGACAGGGGCACAGATACGCAGTATTTT.

This clonotype was detected ten times or more. Here the CDR3 reads CASSLSFGPNEKLFF. CDR3 DNA: TGTGCCAGCAGCCTATCTTTCGGACCTAATGAAAAACTGTTTTTT. The chain is built from TRBV7-2 and TRBJ1-4, with D hard to call. The V gene's germline CDR1 is SGHTA and CDR2 FQGNSA. The CDR3 contains 15 residues. V gave up 5 bases and J gave up 3 bases, with 13 bases separating them.

Only a few counts were recorded for this clonotype. In DNA form, the CDR3 reads TGTGCCACCAGTGACTCAGGCGGCAATCAGCCCCAGCATTTT. Translated, it gives CATSDSGGNQPQHF. The rearrangement uses TRBV24-1 and TRBJ1-5; D not certain. The CDR3 loop spans 14 amino acids. V gave up 4 bases and J gave up 2 bases, with 8 bases separating them. Germline CDR1 is KGHDR and CDR2 is SFDVKD.

The J gene is TRBJ2-7, the V gene TRBV20-1; 8 positions agree with TRBD2. J lost 0 bases, V lost 0 bases, and 4 bases had no gene match. This CDR3 is 15 amino acids long. Germline assignment: CDR1 DFQATT and CDR2 SNEGSKA (reference sequence). The CDR3 sequence: CSARDPGGSSYEQYF. DNA for the CDR3: TGCAGTGCTAGAGACCCGGGAGGGAGCTCCTACGAGCAGTACTTC.

This clonotype was seen repeatedly, ten times or more. The chain couples TRBV29-1 to TRBJ2-7, with a tentative D call TRBD1 (5 bases). Trimming removed 2 bases at V and 2 bases at J, with 10 bases between. This CDR3 has 13 residues. The germline V gene encodes CDR1 SQVTM and CDR2 ANQGSEA. CDR3 sequence (DNA): TGCAGCGTTGAATCAGGGCTGCCCTACGAGCAGTACTTC. It translates to CSVESGLPYEQYF.

This clonotype was picked up many times. The V and J genes are TRBV20-1 and TRBJ2-3; D tentatively fits TRBD1 or TRBD2 (5 bases each). The CDR3 extends over 14 amino acids. In germline, CDR1 is DFQATT, CDR2 SNEGSKA (reference sequence). Between the trimmed V and J ends, which lost 5 bases and 3 bases, there was a span of 15 bases. CDR3 sequence: CSAAGEGLTDTQYF. The DNA of the CDR3 is TGCAGTGCTGCCGGTGAGGGGCTTACAGATACGCAGTATTTT.

The chain carries TRBV6-6 and TRBJ2-7, with D perhaps assigned TRBD1 or TRBD2 (5 bases each). This CDR3 comprises 12 residues. The V and J ends lost 2 bases and 7 bases respectively, with 9 bases between them. The V gene's germline CDR1 is MNHNY and CDR2 SVGAGI (reference sequence). The chain's CDR3 is CASSYRGDEQYF. The DNA of the CDR3 is TGTGCCAGCAGTTACCGAGGGGATGAGCAGTACTTC.

This clonotype was found a few times. The CDR3 loop is CASSLWTGDYEQYF. The CDR3 DNA reads TGTGCCAGCAGCTTGTGGACAGGGGACTACGAGCAGTACTTC. The chain is built from TRBV7-9 and TRBJ2-7; TRBD1 matches at 9 bases. The germline V gene encodes CDR1 SEHNR and CDR2 FQNEAQ (reference sequence). There are 14 residues in the CDR3. After removal of 3 bases from V and 3 bases from J, the junction contained 3 bases not matched to a gene.

In this sample, this clonotype turned up many times. This chain links TRBV7-9 with TRBJ1-5, with a tentative D call TRBD1 (5 bases). Germline CDR1 is SEHNR and CDR2 is FQNEAQ (reference sequence). V dropped 4 bases and J dropped 5 bases, with 12 bases sitting between them. This CDR3 region has 14 residues. The CDR3: CASSSAGPDQPQHF. The CDR3 region has the DNA TGTGCCAGCAGCTCGGCGGGGCCCGATCAGCCCCAGCATTTT. The variable domain in full, with the rest retrieved from reference TRBV7-9 and TRBJ1-5, is DTGVSQNPRHKITKRGQNVTFRCDPISEHNRLYWYRQTLGQGPEFLTYFQNEAQLEKSRLLSDRFSAERPKGSFSTLEIQRTEQGDSAMYLCASSSAGPDQPQHFGDGTRLSIL.

A remark on this clonotype: A much larger clonotype is one base distant, so this may be a read error. This chain joins TRBV7-2 and TRBJ2-1; 9 positions agree with TRBD2. CDR1 and CDR2 (germline): SGHTA, FQGNSA. The CDR3 loop spans 16 amino acids. V was clipped by 6 bases and J by 10 bases; unmatched bases: 16. CDR3 nucleotides: TGTACCAGCAGTCTAGCGGGGTATTCCTCCTACGGGGAGCAGTTCTTC. Encoded protein: CTSSLAGYSSYGEQFF.

This clonotype has a handful of counts. J is TRBJ2-7 and V is TRBV19, with 7 bases aligning to TRBD1. V lost 1 base, J lost 6 bases, and 6 bases stayed unmatched. The CDR3 totals 14 residues. Per germline, CDR1 LNHDA and CDR2 SQIVND (reference sequence). CDR3 nucleotide sequence: TGTGCCAGTAGTATAGGCCCGACAGGGTTCGAGCAGTACTTC. Translated, it gives CASSIGPTGFEQYF.

This clonotype was observed many times. CDR3 DNA: TGTGCCTGGAGTATCGGGGGCGCAGAGACCCAGTACTTC. Translated: CAWSIGGAETQYF. The V call is TRBV30, the J call TRBJ2-5, with D tentatively TRBD1 or TRBD2 (6 bases each). V lost 2 bases and J 4 bases, leaving 11 bases between the germline ends. This CDR3 spans 13 amino acids. CDR1 is GTSNPN and CDR2 is SVGIG in the germline V gene (reference sequence). Variable domain in full (rest from reference TRBV30 and TRBJ2-5): SQTIHQWPATLVQPVGSPLSLECTVEGTSNPNLYWYRQAAGRGLQLLFYSVGIGQISSEVPQNLSASRPQDRQFILSSKKLLLSDSGFYLCAWSIGGAETQYFGPGTRLLVL.

This clonotype was detected only a few times. The chain couples TRBV30 to TRBJ2-7; D call uncertain. Germline V lookup: CDR1 GTSNPN, CDR2 SVGIG (reference sequence). V was trimmed by 4 bases and J by 3 bases, leaving 10 bases between them. The CDR3 spans 12 residues. The CDR3 sequence is CAWTPYGYEQYF. The DNA of the CDR3 is TGTGCCTGGACTCCATACGGCTACGAGCAGTACTTC.

This clonotype came up many times. V gene TRBV6-6 combines with J gene TRBJ2-5; 8 nucleotides align to TRBD1. Trimming at V came to 7 bases and at J to 5 bases, leaving 9 bases not matched to a gene. The germline V gene encodes CDR1 MNHNY and CDR2 SVGAGI (reference sequence). The CDR3 has 14 amino acids. CDR3 sequence: CASNDRGLYETQYF. The CDR3 nucleotides are TGTGCCAGCAACGACAGGGGTTTGTACGAGACCCAGTACTTC.

This clonotype was recorded a few times. The V and J genes are TRBV27 and TRBJ2-7, with 10 bases aligning to TRBD1. Trimming cost V 4 bases and J 4 bases; bases outside gene matches: 10. Germline assignment: CDR1 MNHEY and CDR2 SMNVEV (reference sequence). The CDR3 runs 16 residues. CDR3 residues: CASSSNRDRGGYEQYF. DNA for the CDR3: TGTGCCAGCAGTTCGAACCGGGACAGGGGAGGGTACGAGCAGTACTTC.

This clonotype was seen many times. The V call is TRBV9, the J call TRBJ1-1; 7 positions agree with TRBD1. The CDR3 covers 14 residues. V lost 3 bases, J lost 2 bases, and 4 bases stayed unmatched. Germline V gene lookup returns CDR1 SGDLS and CDR2 YYNGEE. CDR3 residues: CASSGRGHNTEAFF. Here the CDR3 DNA reads TGTGCCAGCAGCGGGAGGGGGCACAACACTGAAGCTTTCTTT.

This rearrangement joins TRBV20-1 to TRBJ1-2; TRBD1 agrees at 10 bases. The V segment lost 6 bases and the J segment 3 bases; nucleotides outside the gene matches: 16. CDR1 and CDR2 from the germline V gene are DFQATT and SNEGSKA (reference sequence). This CDR3 comprises 17 residues. The CDR3 is CSAPFLGLGTGDYGYTF. DNA of the CDR3: TGCAGTGCCCCCTTCTTGGGACTCGGGACAGGGGACTATGGCTACACCTTC.

This clonotype was detected ten times or more. The V and J genes are TRBV19 and TRBJ1-5; D gene ambiguous. This CDR3 is 12 amino acids long. Germline CDR1 reads LNHDA; CDR2 reads SQIVND (reference sequence). CDR3 DNA sequence: TGTGCTAGCGGAGACGCTCATCAGCCCCAGCATTTT. This translates into CASGDAHQPQHF.

In its sample, this clonotype was seen many times. J is TRBJ2-5 and V is TRBV20-1, with 11 nucleotides matching TRBD2. J gave up 5 bases and V 6 bases, and 8 bases lay outside the gene matches. CDR3 length equals 14 residues. CDR1 is DFQATT, CDR2 SNEGSKA, per germline (reference sequence). The CDR3 nucleotides read TGCAGTGCCACTGGGACTAGCGGCACGGAGACCCAGTACTTC. It encodes CSATGTSGTETQYF.

This clonotype occurred many times. V gene TRBV5-6 combines with J gene TRBJ1-1; unclear D gene. The CDR3 has 13 residues. V gave up 2 bases and J gave up 2 bases, with 7 bases separating them. Germline assignment: CDR1 SGHDT and CDR2 YYEEEE. The CDR3 bases are TGTGCCAGCAGCTTAAGGAAAAACACTGAAGCTTTCTTT. Translated: CASSLRKNTEAFF.

The rearrangement uses TRBV28 and TRBJ1-1, with unresolved D. V lost 5 bases and J 4 bases, leaving 17 bases between the germline ends. Per the germline V gene, CDR1 is MDHEN and CDR2 is SYDVKM. The CDR3 is 15 residues long. The CDR3 bases are TGTGCCAGCAGTAGGAGGGCCTCCTGGGGCACTGAAGCTTTCTTT. Translation gives CASSRRASWGTEAFF.

The rearrangement links TRBV2 to TRBJ2-2, with a tentative D call TRBD1 (5 bases). This CDR3 contains 13 residues. Trimming removed 6 bases at V and 6 bases at J, with 11 bases between. The germline gives CDR1 SNHLY, CDR2 FYNNEI. In DNA form, the CDR3 reads TGTGCCAGCAGCCTTACAGGTTCCGGGGAGCTGTTTTTT. This translates into CASSLTGSGELFF.

This clonotype was detected only a few times. The chain has TRBV7-8 and TRBJ2-5; D gene unclear. Per the germline V gene, CDR1 is SGHVS and CDR2 is FQNEAQ. This CDR3 has 17 residues. Deletions cut 1 base from V and 1 base from J, with 16 bases between. The DNA for the CDR3 is TGTGCCAGCAGCTTAGATGCCGATACCTATTCCCAAGAGACCCAGTACTTC. This codes for CASSLDADTYSQETQYF.

This clonotype was detected ten times or more. The chain couples TRBV6-6 to TRBJ2-1; D ambiguous. V was shortened by 6 bases and J by 8 bases, with 5 bases between the two germline ends. The CDR3 runs 10 residues. Looked up from germline, CDR1 is MNHNY and CDR2 is SVGAGI (reference sequence). The CDR3 protein is CASRKDEQFF. Written as DNA, the CDR3 is TGTGCCAGCAGGAAGGATGAGCAGTTCTTC.

This clonotype was seen at least ten times. This chain links TRBV30 with TRBJ2-1, with 9 bases matching TRBD2. The CDR3 sequence is 14 residues long. Losses at the gene ends were 5 bases for V and 1 base for J; bases not matched to a gene: 3. Germline V gives CDR1 GTSNPN, CDR2 SVGIG (reference sequence). The CDR3 loop reads CAWESGGSYNEQFF. Written as DNA, the CDR3 is TGTGCCTGGGAGAGCGGGGGGTCCTACAATGAGCAGTTCTTC.

This clonotype was detected many times. This chain connects TRBV5-1 to TRBJ2-2; tentatively, D is TRBD1 or TRBD2 (5 bases each). The CDR3 is made up of 17 amino acids. Per the germline V gene, CDR1 is SGHRS and CDR2 is YFSETQ. Trimming shortened V by 3 bases and J by 5 bases, and 20 bases separated the two germline ends. CDR3 region: CASSSGQTLAFTGELFF. The CDR3 DNA reads as TGCGCCAGCAGCTCGGGGCAGACACTTGCCTTTACCGGGGAGCTGTTTTTT.

Ten or more counts support this clonotype. This rearrangement joins TRBV20-1 to TRBJ2-7; TRBD1 matches at 10 bases. Per germline, CDR1 DFQATT and CDR2 SNEGSKA (reference sequence). Trimming took 4 bases from V and 4 from J; bases not matched to a gene: 10. The CDR3 runs 15 residues. In DNA form, the CDR3 reads TGCAGTGCTATCGGGGGGGACAGGGGTCCGTACGAGCAGTACTTC. The encoded protein is CSAIGGDRGPYEQYF.